These 23 T cell receptor beta chains share one sample of origin, sequenced in a study of regulatory T cells in long-lasting Graves disease. Time point given: newly diagnosed GD, antithyroid drugs for less than 3 months. PBMC-derived RNA was used for the TCR library. CDR3 regions were amplified by Arm-PCR using iRepertoire HTBI primers to build TCR beta libraries. Using its own MiXCR run on the multiplex PCR reads, TCRdb lists one record per CDR3 protein. The sample yields some 350,000 distinct CDR3 sequences, 15% to 20% seen once. These same records also appear under a second study, on T cells in Graves' hyperthyroidism and ophthalmopathy.

Material: peripheral blood mononuclear cells (PBMCs), obtained at new diagnosis, from a patient treated with antithyroid drugs. The receptor source for this set is a woman aged 18-29 years with Graves disease.

The table lists this clonotype with many counts. The chain combines TRBV30 with TRBJ2-5; D call uncertain. Per the germline V gene, CDR1 is GTSNPN and CDR2 is SVGIG (reference sequence). With 2 bases removed from V and 4 bases from J, the gap between germline ends came to 8 bases. CDR3 length equals 12 residues. CDR3 protein: CAWSPIGETQYF. The CDR3 DNA reads as TGTGCCTGGAGTCCTATCGGAGAGACCCAGTACTTC. The variable domain in full, completed from reference TRBV30 and TRBJ2-5, reads SQTIHQWPATLVQPVGSPLSLECTVEGTSNPNLYWYRQAAGRGLQLLFYSVGIGQISSEVPQNLSASRPQDRQFILSSKKLLLSDSGFYLCAWSPIGETQYFGPGTRLLVL.

The J gene is TRBJ2-7, the V gene TRBV5-5; D is unclear. This CDR3 spans 15 amino acids. CDR1 is SGHKS and CDR2 is YYEKEE in the germline V gene (reference sequence). V lost 4 bases, J lost 0 bases, and 14 bases lay in between. In nucleotides, the CDR3 is TGTGCCAGCAGCACGTGGGGATCCTCCTCCTACGAGCAGTACTTC. Its protein product is CASSTWGSSSYEQYF. Full variable domain (missing parts from reference TRBV5-5 and TRBJ2-7): DAGVTQSPTHLIKTRGQQVTLRCSPISGHKSVSWYQQVLGQGPQFIFQYYEKEERGRGNFPDRFSARQFPNYSSELNVNALLLGDSALYLCASSTWGSSSYEQYFGPGTRLTVT.

In regard to this clonotype: A much more abundant neighbour one base away suggests this may be a read error. The chain has TRBV6-1 and TRBJ1-2; weak D call: TRBD1 (6 bases). The CDR3 has 15 amino acids. Per germline, CDR1 MNHNS and CDR2 SASEGT. V was trimmed by 6 bases and J by 5 bases, leaving 19 bases between them. In DNA, the CDR3 is TGTGCCAGCAGCGCCACAGGGACCATGTGGTATGGCTACACCTTC. Protein sequence: CASSATGTMWYGYTF.

The table lists this clonotype with a few counts. The chain combines TRBV10-3 with TRBJ1-1; D possibly corresponds to TRBD1 (6 bases). The CDR3 covers 15 residues. The germline V gene encodes CDR1 ENHRY and CDR2 SYGVKD. The V end was cut by 2 bases, the J end by 1 base, with 11 bases between. CDR3 nucleotide sequence: TGTGCCATCAGTGAGACCGGGACACAGAACACTGAAGCTTTCTTT. Protein sequence: CAISETGTQNTEAFF.

This clonotype was picked up many times. This rearrangement joins TRBV28 to TRBJ2-7; the D gene is possibly TRBD1 (5 bases). With 4 bases removed from V and 0 bases from J, the gap between germline ends came to 7 bases. Germline V lookup: CDR1 MDHEN, CDR2 SYDVKM. The CDR3 is 13 residues long. CDR3 amino acids: CASSWGVSYEQYF. The CDR3 nucleotides are TGTGCCAGCAGTTGGGGCGTCTCCTACGAGCAGTACTTC.

The rearrangement uses TRBV5-1 and TRBJ1-1; weak D call: TRBD1 (5 bases). Trimming stripped 4 bases from V and 5 bases from J, with 15 bases between. The CDR3 runs to 14 residues. Per germline, CDR1 SGHRS and CDR2 YFSETQ. The CDR3: CASSRTGPGTEAFF. CDR3 DNA: TGCGCCAGCAGCCGGACGGGGCCCGGGACTGAAGCTTTCTTT.

The chain recombines TRBV20-1 with TRBJ2-7, with TRBD1 matching over 8 bases. V shed 0 bases and J 0 bases; nucleotides not matched to a gene: 13. The CDR3 covers 18 residues. Germline values: CDR1 DFQATT, CDR2 SNEGSKA (reference sequence). The DNA for the CDR3 is TGCAGTGCTAGAGATCTTCGGCAGGGGGCCCGAAGCTCCTACGAGCAGTACTTC. It translates to CSARDLRQGARSSYEQYF.

This clonotype was seen at least ten times. This sequence joins TRBV28 and TRBJ2-6; tentatively, D is TRBD2 (6 bases). The CDR3 spans 17 residues. Germline V gene data show CDR1 as MDHEN and CDR2 as SYDVKM. The germline V and J ends were trimmed by 3 bases and 0 bases, with 12 bases remaining between them. As DNA, the CDR3 is TGTGCCAGCAGTTTCGGGGACTCAGGCTCTGGGGCCAACGTCCTGACTTTC. Translation gives CASSFGDSGSGANVLTF.

This clonotype came up a few times. The chain carries TRBV6-1 and TRBJ2-7, with D possibly matching TRBD2 (6 bases). The ends were cut back, 7 bases at V and 4 bases at J, with 14 bases in the middle. The germline V gene encodes CDR1 MNHNS and CDR2 SASEGT. This CDR3 has 13 residues. CDR3 amino acids: CASKGSGRYEQYF. The CDR3, as DNA: TGTGCCAGCAAGGGATCCGGGAGATACGAGCAGTACTTC.

The rearrangement joins TRBV27 to TRBJ1-2; weak D call: TRBD1 (5 bases). Germline assignment: CDR1 MNHEY and CDR2 SMNVEV (reference sequence). V lost 2 bases, J lost 6 bases, and 7 bases lay in between. CDR3 length: 12 amino acids. The CDR3 DNA reads TGTGCCAGCAGTTTACAGGGTGATGGCTACACCTTC. Its protein product is CASSLQGDGYTF.

This clonotype was recorded at least ten times. The CDR3 bases are TGCAGTGCTAGAGATCATGAGGGATTGGGCAATGAGCAGTTCTTC. Translating it yields CSARDHEGLGNEQFF. The J gene is TRBJ2-1, the V gene TRBV20-1; tentative D call: TRBD2 (5 bases). V was clipped by 0 bases and J by 6 bases, with 15 bases between them. Germline loops: CDR1 DFQATT, CDR2 SNEGSKA (reference sequence). The CDR3 runs 15 residues.

In regard to this clonotype: At one end, the junction sequence differs from germline, possibly due to a read error. The chain is built from TRBV20-1 and TRBJ1-5, with D hard to call. The CDR3 has 15 residues. Germline lookup yields CDR1 DFQATT and CDR2 SNEGSKA (reference sequence). Here the CDR3 DNA reads TGCAGTGCTAGAGATGGCGGGGAGGACTCTCAGCGCCAGCATTTT. This gives the protein CSARDGGEDSQRQHF.

This clonotype was found many times. The chain employs TRBV28 and TRBJ1-5; 7 bases agree with TRBD1. This CDR3 has 16 residues. Germline CDR1 MDHEN, CDR2 SYDVKM. J lost 2 bases, V lost 5 bases, and 9 bases had no gene match. The CDR3 is CASSRKFGQGNQPQHF. The CDR3 coding sequence is TGTGCCAGCAGTCGAAAATTTGGACAGGGCAATCAGCCCCAGCATTTT.

This clonotype has a count of ten or more. V and J are TRBV2 and TRBJ1-1, with D unclear. Germline V gene data show CDR1 as SNHLY and CDR2 as FYNNEI. The CDR3 consists of 13 residues. Trimming cost V 8 bases and J 2 bases, with 12 bases left between them. CDR3 loop: CASAPSFNTEAFF. The CDR3 region has the DNA TGTGCCAGCGCCCCCAGCTTCAACACTGAAGCTTTCTTT.

This clonotype has at least ten counts. The J gene is TRBJ1-6, the V gene TRBV7-2; TRBD1 aligns across 9 bases. Germline assignment: CDR1 SGHTA and CDR2 FQGNSA. The CDR3 contains 20 residues. V was pared by 5 bases and J by 1 base, with 15 bases of the junction left unmatched. CDR3 coding DNA: TGTGCCAGCAGCCCTCTCCCGGGACAGGGAGGAGGATCCTATAATTCACCCCTCCACTTT. Its protein product is CASSPLPGQGGGSYNSPLHF. Together with reference TRBV7-2 and TRBJ1-6, the CDR3 gives the full variable domain: GAGVSQSPSNKVTEKGKDVELRCDPISGHTALYWYRQSLGQGLEFLIYFQGNSAPDKSGLPSDRFSAERTGGSVSTLTIQRTQQEDSAVYLCASSPLPGQGGGSYNSPLHFGNGTRLTVT.

The chain uses TRBV15 and TRBJ1-5; no clear D. The germline V gene has CDR1 LNHNV and CDR2 YYDKDF (reference sequence). This CDR3 spans 16 amino acids. Trimming pared 3 bases from V and 0 bases from J, leaving 12 bases between. CDR3 protein: CATSRTPNLSNQPQHF. The CDR3, as DNA: TGTGCCACCAGCAGGACTCCGAACCTTAGCAATCAGCCCCAGCATTTT.

This clonotype was detected many times. The chain links TRBV6-2 or TRBV6-3 to TRBJ2-2; 7 bases fit TRBD2. CDR3 length equals 17 residues. Germline V gene data show CDR1 as MNHEY and CDR2 as SVGEGT. Trimming at V came to 0 bases and at J to 4 bases, leaving 8 bases not matched to a gene. Written as DNA, the CDR3 is TGTGCCAGCAGTTACTCGTTTGGGGGAGGGGCCACCGGGGAGCTGTTTTTT. Its translation: CASSYSFGGGATGELFF.

The chain is built from TRBV29-1 and TRBJ1-5, with TRBD1 matching 8 bases. Germline CDR1 and CDR2: SQVTM and ANQGSEA. The V segment lost 3 bases and the J segment 3 bases; nucleotides outside the gene matches: 10. CDR3 length equals 16 residues. This chain's CDR3 is CSVEGTGMGSNQPQHF. The CDR3 nucleotides are TGCAGCGTTGAGGGGACAGGTATGGGTTCCAATCAGCCCCAGCATTTT.

This clonotype came up many times. The chain is built from TRBV12-3 or TRBV12-4 and TRBJ1-5, with D possibly TRBD1 on 5 matching bases. Trimming left V 3 bases short and J 10 bases short, with 16 bases between. The CDR3 covers 14 residues. CDR3 residues: CASSFQQGISPQHF. CDR3 bases: TGTGCCAGCAGTTTTCAGCAGGGAATCAGCCCCCAGCATTTT.

V and J are TRBV11-2 and TRBJ2-1; D ambiguous. The germline V and J ends were trimmed by 5 bases and 5 bases, with 16 bases remaining between them. Germline CDR1 reads SGHAT; CDR2 reads FQNNGV. The length of the CDR3 is 15 residues. The CDR3 DNA is TGTGCCAGCAGCCAAGATGGGATAACCCACAATGAGCAGTTCTTC. It is translated as CASSQDGITHNEQFF.

This clonotype was counted between two and nine times. The chain combines TRBV20-1 with TRBJ2-5, with D perhaps matching TRBD2 (6 bases). This CDR3 is 13 amino acids long. Trimming left V 3 bases short and J 3 bases short, with 11 bases between. Germline CDR1 reads DFQATT; CDR2 reads SNEGSKA (reference sequence). The CDR3: CSASGTFKETQYF. Here the CDR3 DNA reads TGCAGTGCTAGTGGGACTTTCAAAGAGACCCAGTACTTC.

Notes on this clonotype: Here the CDR3 omits its conserved ending phenylalanine or tryptophan, so a read error is the likely source. This chain joins TRBV7-9 and TRBJ1-2; D is unclear. The V end was cut by 3 bases, the J end by 10 bases, with 12 bases between. Germline-derived CDR1 and CDR2 are SEHNR and FQNEAQ (reference sequence). The CDR3 is 12 residues long. CDR3 sequence: CASSLDPDDYTS. CDR3 nucleotide sequence: TGTGCCAGCAGCTTGGACCCTGATGACTACACCTCC.

To note about this clonotype: This likely reflects a read error, since a far larger clone is one base away. J is TRBJ2-7 and V is TRBV11-3; 8 nucleotides align to TRBD1. CDR3 size: 14 residues. Per the germline V gene, CDR1 is SGHNT and CDR2 is YENEEA. After removal of 5 bases from V and 6 bases from J, the junction contained 9 bases not matched to a gene. The CDR3 protein is CASSPGQGSCEQYF. The CDR3 DNA reads as TGTGCCAGCAGCCCTGGACAGGGTAGCTGCGAGCAGTACTTC.